This TCR beta chain was obtained from a study of T-cell reconstitution after alpha-beta-depleted transplantation in children. Study-wide findings and caveats: High day-60 TCRbeta diversity in some patients came from surviving recipient T cells and thymic progenitors. A year post-transplant, T-cell counts and diversity derived mostly from newly produced T cells. Several hundred expanded graft clones reportedly supplied alpha-beta T cells about two months after transplant.

A library of TCRbeta sequences, prepared with unique molecular identifiers, was generated. One entry per CDR3 protein, called by TCRdb with MiXCR from the PCR reads. The sample comprises about a million distinct CDR3 sequences, roughly 29% of which are singletons, and roughly 30% rests with the top ten. Regarding this clonotype: Its specificity is unknown.

V was clipped by 7 bases and J by 6 bases, with 15 bases between them. CDR3 size: 13 residues. The specimen was PBMCs, mostly from graft donor cells, collected 360 days after TCRalphabeta/CD19-depleted stem cell transplant. The source is a boy in the first two years of life who had a stem cell transplant for SCID, so the T cells may come from the graft donor. This chain uses TRBV12-3 or TRBV12-4 with TRBJ1-2; TRBD1 might be the D (5 bases). CDR3 DNA sequence: TGTGCCAGCACCCATGGGGGACCGGATGGCTACACCTTC. This encodes CASTHGGPDGYTF.